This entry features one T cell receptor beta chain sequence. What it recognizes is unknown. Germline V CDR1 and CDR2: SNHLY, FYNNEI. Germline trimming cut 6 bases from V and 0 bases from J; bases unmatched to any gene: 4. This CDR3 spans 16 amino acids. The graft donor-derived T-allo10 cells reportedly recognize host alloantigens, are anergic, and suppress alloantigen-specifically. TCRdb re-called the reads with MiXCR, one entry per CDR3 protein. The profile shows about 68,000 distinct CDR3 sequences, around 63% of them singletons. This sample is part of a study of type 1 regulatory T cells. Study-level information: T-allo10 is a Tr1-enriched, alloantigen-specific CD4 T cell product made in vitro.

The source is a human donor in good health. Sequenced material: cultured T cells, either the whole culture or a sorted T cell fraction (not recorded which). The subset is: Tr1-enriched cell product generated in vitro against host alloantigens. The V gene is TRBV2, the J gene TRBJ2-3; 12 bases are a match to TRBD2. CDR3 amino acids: CASRDGLAGSTDTQYF. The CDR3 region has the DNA TGTGCCAGCAGGGATGGACTAGCGGGGAGCACAGATACGCAGTATTTT.